This paragraph covers one TCR beta chain sequence. What this receptor recognizes is not known. Its ends do not fully match the called genes, so a read error is possible. Libraries were prepared through 5' RACE. This sample was sequenced with an Illumina HiSeq 2500. A second 7 to 11 cycle PCR used a sample-barcoded 5' primer and a J-beta primer mix. A template-switch 5' adaptor carrying 12 random nucleotides introduced a unique molecular identifier onto each TCR beta cDNA molecule. At least 2.5 million CDR3-containing paired-end reads were obtained from each sample. All of the RNA was converted into first-strand cDNA using the Mint cDNA synthesis kit, with a TRBC-specific oligonucleotide serving as the primer. Following uracil-DNA glycosylase treatment, a first 18-cycle PCR with universal primers M1SS and BC2_uni_R was performed on all cDNA. In the paper's pipeline: For normalization, 1 million high-quality reads, each with a distinct molecular identifier, were randomly selected from each sample. Reads sharing molecular identifiers were discarded rather than binned into consensus sequences. MiTCR, with a Q25 quality threshold and the strictest error-elimination algorithm, was used for CDR3 identification, clonotype clustering and error correction. A nonparametric unseen species model with Euler transformation was used to estimate a lower bound on total TCR beta diversity. TCRdb trimmed the raw reads at Q25, called clones with MiXCR and kept productive beta chains. Every distinct CDR3 protein forms one entry, paired with its most common genes and DNA. The V and J calls and clone size come from TCRdb's table, not from the authors' own analysis. The sample has approximately 790,000 distinct CDR3 sequences on record, around 62% of them singletons. 25% to 35% of the sample is held by the ten biggest clonotypes.

The donors were under 40 Caucasian individuals from Russia, aged about 6 to 100 years, who were systemically healthy. Each donor gave roughly 9.5 milliliters of peripheral blood, collected into EDTA-treated Vacutainer tubes. PBMCs were isolated by Ficoll-Paque density-gradient centrifugation, with at least 6 million obtained per sample. Total RNA, at least 6 micrograms per sample, was extracted from PBMCs with Trizol reagent. For every donor, flow cytometry on a PBMC aliquot measured the percentage of naive CD45RAhigh/CD27high T cells. The data derive from a study of blood T cells in healthy people across ages (dated by TCRdb to about 2015). The study in broad terms: In model experiments, roughly one uniquely barcoded TCR beta cDNA molecule per two T cells was captured by template switching. The study measured age-related changes in TCR beta repertoire diversity using deep sequencing normalized with unique cDNA molecular identifiers. Four age groups were formed from the donors: young (average 16 years), middle-aged (just under 40), aged (around 68) and long-lived (more than 75). To avoid experimental bias, donors of different ages were randomly spread across the sequencing lanes. Using the same blood draw, the study looked at two additional independent replicas of 1 million unique cDNA reads for two donors, one aged 18 to 30 and the other aged 80 or older. Paper-wide results and their limitations: Observed TCR beta diversity correlated strongly with the percentage of naive T cells measured by flow cytometry. As age increased, observed TCR beta diversity per million T cells dropped in a roughly linear way, and a significant reduction was already evident by age about 40. Because the CMV infection status of the donors was unknown, age-related changes in expanded clonotypes may potentially have been confounded. Estimates of total diversity from one million sequenced T cells were regarded as lower bounds and underestimates. Conclusive comparison of naive and antigen-experienced compartments was prevented by the profiling of bulk unsorted PBMCs. The long-lived group showed more naive CD4+ T cells, fewer expanded clones and increased TCR diversity than the aged group, suggesting age selection.

The clonotype originates from a man between 25 and 39 years old in good health. Input material: blood.

The bases read TGCAGTGCAAACTACAGGGGGTCAAATGGGCAGTTCTTC. Translated, this is CSANYRGSNGQFF. The rearrangement combines TRBV20-1 with TRBJ2-1, and 8 junctional nucleotides match TRBD1. The germline V gene (reference sequence) yields DFQATT for CDR1 and SNEGSKA for CDR2. CDR3 length: 13 amino acids, cysteine to phenylalanine. Only the CDR3 DNA stays, 39 bases, in frame from base 1.